Listed below are T cell receptor beta chains from one sample, sequenced in a study of T cells in Graves' hyperthyroidism and ophthalmopathy. One entry per CDR3 protein results from TCRdb running MiXCR on the multiplex PCR reads. The sample lists 500,000 to 650,000 distinct CDR3 sequences, about 20% occurring once. Material: blood. The receptors were sampled from a man aged 35 to 55 with Graves' ophthalmopathy. CDR3s include the opening cysteine and the closing phenylalanine or tryptophan. Each record gives: J gene, V gene, CDR3 protein.

TRBJ1-2 TRBV5-1 CASSLESGQTYGYTF
TRBJ2-2 TRBV6-1 CASSPGRGNTGELFF
TRBJ2-1 TRBV4-1 CASSQDSWGANSYNEQFF
TRBJ2-7 TRBV6-1 CASRAETGLHYEQYF
TRBJ2-4 TRBV12-3/TRBV12-4 CASSLWDKNIQYF
TRBJ2-5 TRBV9 CASSGGTSGETQYF
TRBJ2-2 TRBV11-2 CASSSGQNTGELFF
TRBJ1-3 TRBV16 CASSQRGQGYTIYF
TRBJ2-3 TRBV18 CASSPPEGGADTQYF
TRBJ2-1 TRBV6-1 CASSTQGTVSGRAMNEQFF
TRBJ2-7 TRBV3-1 CASRPGLAVTYEQYF
TRBJ1-5 TRBV6-1 CASRDNGNQPQHF
TRBJ2-1 TRBV7-2 CASSLGGGSNNEQFF
TRBJ2-3 TRBV7-2 CASSRTSGGTTDTQYF
TRBJ2-5 TRBV4-2 CASSQEGRLEQETQYF
TRBJ1-2 TRBV28 CASRTGQGAANYGYTF
TRBJ2-3 TRBV19 CASSIRPYSPDTQYF
TRBJ2-2 TRBV7-9 CAGRTVNTGELFF
TRBJ2-7 TRBV7-9 CTSSLGRYEQYF
TRBJ1-3 TRBV27 CASSLAPSGNTIYF
TRBJ2-1 TRBV6-1 CASSEWAAWDNEQFF
TRBJ2-7 TRBV7-9 CASSLNTGPYEQYF